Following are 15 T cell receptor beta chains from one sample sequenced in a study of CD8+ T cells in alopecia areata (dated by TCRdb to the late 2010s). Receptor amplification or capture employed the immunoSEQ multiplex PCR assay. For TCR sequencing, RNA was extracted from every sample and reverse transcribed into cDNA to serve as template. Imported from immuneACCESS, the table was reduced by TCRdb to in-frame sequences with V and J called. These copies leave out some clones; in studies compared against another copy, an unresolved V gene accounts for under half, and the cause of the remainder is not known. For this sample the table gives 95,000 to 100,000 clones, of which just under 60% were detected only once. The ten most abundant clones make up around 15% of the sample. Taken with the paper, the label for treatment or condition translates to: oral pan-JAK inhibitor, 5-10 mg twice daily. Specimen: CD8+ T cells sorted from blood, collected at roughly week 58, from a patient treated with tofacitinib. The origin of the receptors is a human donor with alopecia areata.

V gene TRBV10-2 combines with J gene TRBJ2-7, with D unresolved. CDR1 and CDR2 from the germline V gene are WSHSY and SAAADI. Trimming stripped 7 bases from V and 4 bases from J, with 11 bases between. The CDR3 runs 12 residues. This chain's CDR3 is CASTYDGYEQYF. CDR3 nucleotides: TGCGCCAGCACCTACGACGGATACGAGCAGTACTTC.

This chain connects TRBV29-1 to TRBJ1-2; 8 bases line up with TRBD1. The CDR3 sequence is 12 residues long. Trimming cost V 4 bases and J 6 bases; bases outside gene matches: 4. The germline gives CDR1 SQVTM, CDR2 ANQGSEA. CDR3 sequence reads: CSVGQGLDGYTF. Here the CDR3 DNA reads TGCAGCGTTGGACAGGGGCTTGATGGCTACACCTTC.

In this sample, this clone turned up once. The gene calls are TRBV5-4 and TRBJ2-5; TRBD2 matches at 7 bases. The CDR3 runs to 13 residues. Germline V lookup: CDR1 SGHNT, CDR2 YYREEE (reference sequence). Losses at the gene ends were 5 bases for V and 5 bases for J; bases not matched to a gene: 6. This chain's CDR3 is CASSPTSWETQYF. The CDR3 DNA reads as TGTGCCAGCAGTCCGACTAGCTGGGAGACCCAGTACTTC.

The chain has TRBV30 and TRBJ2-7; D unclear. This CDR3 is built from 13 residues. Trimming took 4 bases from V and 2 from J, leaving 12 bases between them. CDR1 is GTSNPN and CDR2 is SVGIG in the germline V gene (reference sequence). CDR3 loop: CAWIKGHPYEQYF. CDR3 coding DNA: TGTGCCTGGATAAAGGGCCACCCCTACGAGCAGTACTTC.

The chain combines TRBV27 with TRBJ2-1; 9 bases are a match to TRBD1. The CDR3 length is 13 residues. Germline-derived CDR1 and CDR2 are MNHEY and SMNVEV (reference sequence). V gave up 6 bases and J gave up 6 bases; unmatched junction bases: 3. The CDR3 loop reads CASRETGGNEQFF. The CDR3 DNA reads TGTGCCAGCAGAGAGACAGGGGGCAATGAGCAGTTCTTC.

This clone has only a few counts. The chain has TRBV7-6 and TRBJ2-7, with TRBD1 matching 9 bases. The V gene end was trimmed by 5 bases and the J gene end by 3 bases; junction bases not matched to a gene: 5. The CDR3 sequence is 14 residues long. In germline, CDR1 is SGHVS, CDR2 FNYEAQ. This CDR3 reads CASSPGTGSYEQYF. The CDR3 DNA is TGTGCCAGCAGCCCAGGGACAGGGAGCTACGAGCAGTACTTC.

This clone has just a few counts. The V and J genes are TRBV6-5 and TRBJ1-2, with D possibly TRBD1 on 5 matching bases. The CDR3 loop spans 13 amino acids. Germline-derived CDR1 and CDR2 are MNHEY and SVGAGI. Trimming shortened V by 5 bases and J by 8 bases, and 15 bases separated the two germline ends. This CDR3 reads CASSPTGRGGYTF. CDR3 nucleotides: TGTGCCAGCAGTCCGACGGGACGGGGCGGCTACACCTTC.

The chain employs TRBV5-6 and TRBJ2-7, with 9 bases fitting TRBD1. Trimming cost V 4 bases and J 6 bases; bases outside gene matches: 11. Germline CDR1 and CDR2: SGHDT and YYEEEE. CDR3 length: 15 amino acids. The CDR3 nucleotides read TGTGCCAGCAGCACGGACAGGGGTTTCTTGGGCGAGCAGTACTTC. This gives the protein CASSTDRGFLGEQYF.

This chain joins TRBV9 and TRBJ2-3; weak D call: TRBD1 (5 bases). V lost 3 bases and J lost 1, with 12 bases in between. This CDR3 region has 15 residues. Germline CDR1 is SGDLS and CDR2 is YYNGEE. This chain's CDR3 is CASSAPLTGTDTQYF. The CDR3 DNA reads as TGTGCCAGCAGCGCCCCCCTGACAGGCACAGATACGCAGTATTTT.

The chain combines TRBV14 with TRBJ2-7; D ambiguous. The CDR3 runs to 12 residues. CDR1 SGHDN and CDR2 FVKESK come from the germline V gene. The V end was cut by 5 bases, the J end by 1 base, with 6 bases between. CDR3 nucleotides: TGTGCCAGCAGCGGCAGGTCCTACGAGCAGTACTTC. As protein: CASSGRSYEQYF.

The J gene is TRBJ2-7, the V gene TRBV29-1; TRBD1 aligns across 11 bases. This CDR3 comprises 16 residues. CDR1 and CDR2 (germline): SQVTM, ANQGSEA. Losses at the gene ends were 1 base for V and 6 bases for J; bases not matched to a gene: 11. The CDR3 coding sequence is TGCAGCGTTGAAGCGTCTCTTGGACAGGGGGCGTTCGAGCAGTACTTC. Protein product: CSVEASLGQGAFEQYF.

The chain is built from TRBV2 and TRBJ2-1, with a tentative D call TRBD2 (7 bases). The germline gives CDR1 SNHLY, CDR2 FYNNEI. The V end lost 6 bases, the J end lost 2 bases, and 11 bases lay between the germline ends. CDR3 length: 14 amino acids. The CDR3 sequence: CASSLGGPYNEQFF. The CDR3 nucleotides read TGTGCCAGCAGCTTGGGGGGGCCCTACAATGAGCAGTTCTTC.

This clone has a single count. CDR3 loop: CASSQAEYKGNYGYTF. The CDR3 DNA reads TGTGCCAGCAGCCAAGCGGAATATAAGGGAAACTATGGCTACACCTTC. This chain links TRBV14 with TRBJ1-2; no definite D call. Germline V lookup: CDR1 SGHDN, CDR2 FVKESK. Trimming cost V 1 base and J 2 bases, with 14 bases left between them. The CDR3 totals 16 residues.

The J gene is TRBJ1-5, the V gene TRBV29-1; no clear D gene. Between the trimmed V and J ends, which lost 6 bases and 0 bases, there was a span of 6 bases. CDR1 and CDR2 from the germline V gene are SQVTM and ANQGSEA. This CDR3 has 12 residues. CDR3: CSVGYSNQPQHF. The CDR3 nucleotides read TGCAGCGTGGGGTATAGCAATCAGCCCCAGCATTTT.

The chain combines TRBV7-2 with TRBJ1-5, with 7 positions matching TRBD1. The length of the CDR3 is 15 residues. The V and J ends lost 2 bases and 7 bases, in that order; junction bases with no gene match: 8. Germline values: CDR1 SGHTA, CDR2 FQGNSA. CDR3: CASSLWAGGGQPQHF. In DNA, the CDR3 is TGTGCCAGCAGCTTATGGGCAGGGGGTGGACAGCCCCAGCATTTT. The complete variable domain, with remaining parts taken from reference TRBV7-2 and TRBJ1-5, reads GAGVSQSPSNKVTEKGKDVELRCDPISGHTALYWYRQSLGQGLEFLIYFQGNSAPDKSGLPSDRFSAERTGGSVSTLTIQRTQQEDSAVYLCASSLWAGGGQPQHFGDGTRLSIL.